This record concerns one TCR beta chain sequence. Germline V gene sequence: CDR1 MNHNS, CDR2 SASEGT. The CDR3 spans 14 residues. Trimming cost V 0 bases and J 7 bases, with 12 bases left between them. The data were taken from a study of pediatric ulcerative colitis. Profiled with immunoSEQ multiplex PCR; TCRdb holds only in-frame clones, not every one. The sample gives about 36,000 clones, approximately 82% of which show up once; roughly 25% is in the top ten. This clonotype originated in a girl aged 10 to 17 with moderate ulcerative colitis. This chain links TRBV6-1 with TRBJ1-2; weak D call: TRBD1 (6 bases). Input material: blood. The CDR3 sequence is CASSEAHRAGGYTF. CDR3 coding DNA: TGTGCCAGCAGTGAAGCTCACAGGGCTGGTGGCTACACCTTC.